This T cell receptor beta chain was recorded in a study of CD8+CD57+ T cells in acquired aplastic anemia. Study context: Mean DNA quantity obtained from sorted CD4+ and CD8+ cells was 2.5 to 4 ug. Study-level points and caveats: Roughly 31 CD8+ CDR3 sequences were shared between patients and controls.

The sample holds many counts of this clonotype. Its antigen remains unknown. Genomic DNA templated the TCR beta VDJ and CDR3 profiling. TCRdb fed the reads into MiXCR, producing one record per CDR3 protein. Seen here are more than 150,000 distinct CDR3 sequences, around 45% observed once, and the top ten hold approximately 3%. The CDR3 consists of 15 residues. Per the germline V gene, CDR1 is SGHTA and CDR2 is FQGNSA. After removal of 1 base from V and 7 bases from J, the junction contained 7 bases not matched to a gene. The chain links TRBV7-2 to TRBJ2-7; 10 bases line up with TRBD2. Material for sequencing was sorted CD4+, CD8+, or CD8+CD57+ T cells (not recorded which) from PBMCs. The source of this sequence is a human donor in good health. CDR3 nucleotide sequence: TGTGCCAGCAGCTTAGTAGCGGGGGGCCCGGGAGAGCAGTACTTC. Residues: CASSLVAGGPGEQYF.